These 11 T cell receptor beta chains were all obtained from the same sample, sequenced in a study of CD8+ T cells in alopecia areata. Following extraction, RNA underwent reverse transcription to cDNA, which served as the sequencing template. Clones were sequenced by immunoSEQ multiplex PCR, and TCRdb holds only the in-frame ones, with some missing. The table includes some 110,000 clones, about 60% detected once. The specimen sequenced was CD4+ T cells sorted from blood. The source of these receptors is a human donor in good health.

V usage is TRBV4-2 and J usage is TRBJ2-1; D is uncertain. CDR3 length: 14 residues. V dropped 0 bases and J dropped 15 bases, with 18 bases sitting between them. Germline-derived CDR1 and CDR2 are LGHNA and YNFKEQ. CDR3 DNA sequence: TGTGCCAGCAGCCAAGAAGACGGTGGCTTACCTCTGTTCTTC. Protein: CASSQEDGGLPLFF.

CDR3 sequence reads: CASSRDSYGYTF. The CDR3 bases are TGTGCCAGCAGCCGTGACAGCTATGGCTACACCTTC. V and J are TRBV7-8 and TRBJ1-2; D is possibly TRBD1 (5 bases). CDR3 size: 12 residues. V lost 5 bases, J lost 4 bases, and 8 bases lay in between. Germline loops: CDR1 SGHVS, CDR2 FQNEAQ.

This clone turned up a few times. The chain is built from TRBV7-2 and TRBJ2-2; D might be TRBD1 (6 bases). V was cut by 4 bases and J by 7 bases, with 13 bases left in between. Germline CDR1 and CDR2: SGHTA and FQGNSA. The CDR3 runs 14 residues. The DNA of the CDR3 is TGTGCCAGCAGCTCCCACAGGGTCCGCGGGGAGCTGTTTTTT. Its protein is CASSSHRVRGELFF. The entire variable domain, with the rest obtained from reference TRBV7-2 and TRBJ2-2, is as follows: GAGVSQSPSNKVTEKGKDVELRCDPISGHTALYWYRQSLGQGLEFLIYFQGNSAPDKSGLPSDRFSAERTGGSVSTLTIQRTQQEDSAVYLCASSSHRVRGELFFGEGSRLTVL.

There are a few counts of this clone. The chain combines TRBV29-1 with TRBJ2-3, with D tentatively TRBD1 or TRBD2 (5 bases each). Trimming stripped 8 bases from V and 6 bases from J, with 15 bases between. This CDR3 comprises 12 residues. CDR1 SQVTM and CDR2 ANQGSEA come from the germline V gene. The DNA of the CDR3 is TGCAGCACCCGGACCTGGGGGGATACGCAGTATTTT. This encodes CSTRTWGDTQYF.

This clone came up a few times. The V and J genes are TRBV11-1 and TRBJ1-1; D gene unclear. The CDR3 consists of 14 residues. Trimming pared 1 base from V and 0 bases from J, leaving 6 bases between. In germline, CDR1 is SGHAT, CDR2 FQDESV (reference sequence). The CDR3 here is CASSLDLMNTEAFF. DNA of the CDR3: TGTGCCAGCAGCTTAGATCTCATGAACACTGAAGCTTTCTTT.

The V gene is TRBV7-9, the J gene TRBJ2-3; maybe TRBD2 (5 bases). V lost 5 bases, J lost 7 bases, and 10 bases lay in between. The germline V gene has CDR1 SEHNR and CDR2 FQNEAQ (reference sequence). This CDR3 region has 12 residues. The DNA of the CDR3 is TGTGCCAGCAGCCCACCGGGGAATACGCAGTATTTT. Residues: CASSPPGNTQYF.

The gene calls are TRBV29-1 and TRBJ1-2; D gene unclear. Per germline, CDR1 SQVTM and CDR2 ANQGSEA. V was cut by 4 bases and J by 4 bases, with 10 bases left in between. The CDR3 extends over 12 amino acids. The DNA for the CDR3 is TGCAGCGTTGGTATATTGGGCTATGGCTACACCTTC. This gives the protein CSVGILGYGYTF.

The gene calls are TRBV2 and TRBJ2-4, with D perhaps given as TRBD1 or TRBD2 (6 bases each). Trimming removed 2 bases from V and 5 bases from J, with 10 bases in between. The CDR3 is 14 residues long. Germline loops: CDR1 SNHLY, CDR2 FYNNEI. Here the CDR3 reads CASSELGGQNIQYF. The CDR3 nucleotides read TGTGCCAGCAGTGAACTAGGGGGGCAAAACATTCAGTACTTC. Complete variable domain (other parts from reference TRBV2 and TRBJ2-4): EPEVTQTPSHQVTQMGQEVILRCVPISNHLYFYWYRQILGQKVEFLVSFYNNEISEKSEIFDDQFSVERPDGSNFTLKIRSTKLEDSAMYFCASSELGGQNIQYFGAGTRLSVL.

The gene calls are TRBV25-1 and TRBJ1-3; D not resolved. In germline, CDR1 is MGHDK, CDR2 SYGVNS. The V end was cut by 1 base, the J end by 4 bases, with 11 bases between. CDR3 length: 15 residues. The CDR3 sequence: CASSEFGIIGNTIYF. DNA for the CDR3: TGTGCCAGCAGTGAATTCGGTATTATCGGAAACACCATATATTTT.

The rearrangement joins TRBV5-6 to TRBJ2-1, with D uncertain. V gave up 7 bases and J gave up 7 bases, with 9 bases separating them. The germline CDR1 and CDR2 sequences are SGHDT and YYEEEE. CDR3 size: 11 residues. CDR3 loop: CASHRVNEQFF. The CDR3 nucleotides read TGTGCCAGCCATCGAGTAAATGAGCAGTTCTTC.

The chain combines TRBV5-6 with TRBJ1-3; 9 nucleotides align to TRBD1. J gave up 3 bases and V 4 bases, and 8 bases lay outside the gene matches. This CDR3 spans 16 amino acids. Germline CDR1 SGHDT, CDR2 YYEEEE. The CDR3, as DNA: TGTGCCAGCAGCGGACAGGGACAGGGTTATGGAAACACCATATATTTT. This translates into CASSGQGQGYGNTIYF.